This record concerns one T cell receptor (beta chain) sequence. In germline, CDR1 is LGHNA, CDR2 YNFKEQ. The CDR3 covers 14 residues. These data are taken from a study of monozygotic twins with inflammatory bowel disease. TCRdb reprocessed the 5' RACE reads, keeping one entry per CDR3 protein, no DNA. In all, the sample yields around 380,000 distinct CDR3 sequences. The chain employs TRBV4-2 and TRBJ1-1; the D gene TCRdb calls, TRBD1, cannot be checked with no DNA. This clonotype was sampled from a human donor with ulcerative colitis or Crohn's disease, or a healthy co-twin of an affected twin (not recorded which). Sample: blood. The CDR3 protein is CASSQVTGVTEAFF.